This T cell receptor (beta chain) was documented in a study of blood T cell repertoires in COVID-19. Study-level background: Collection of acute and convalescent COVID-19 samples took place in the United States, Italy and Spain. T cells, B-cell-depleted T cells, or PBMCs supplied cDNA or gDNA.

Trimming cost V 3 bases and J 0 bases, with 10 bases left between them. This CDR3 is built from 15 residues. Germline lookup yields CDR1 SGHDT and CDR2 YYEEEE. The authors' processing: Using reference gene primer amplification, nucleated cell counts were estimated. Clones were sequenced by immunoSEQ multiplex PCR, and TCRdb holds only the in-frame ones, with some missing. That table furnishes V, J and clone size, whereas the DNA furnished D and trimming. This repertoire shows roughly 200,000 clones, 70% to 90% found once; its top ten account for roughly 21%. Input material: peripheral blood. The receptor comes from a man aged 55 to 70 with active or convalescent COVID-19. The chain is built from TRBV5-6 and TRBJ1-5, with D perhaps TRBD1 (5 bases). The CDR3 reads CASSYGGDSNQPQHF. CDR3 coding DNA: TGTGCCAGCAGCTATGGGGGGGATAGCAATCAGCCCCAGCATTTT. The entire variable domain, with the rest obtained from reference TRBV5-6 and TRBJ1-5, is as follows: DAGVTQSPTHLIKTRGQQVTLRCSPKSGHDTVSWYQQALGQGPQFIFQYYEEEERQRGNFPDRFSGHQFPNYSSELNVNALLLGDSALYLCASSYGGDSNQPQHFGDGTRLSIL.